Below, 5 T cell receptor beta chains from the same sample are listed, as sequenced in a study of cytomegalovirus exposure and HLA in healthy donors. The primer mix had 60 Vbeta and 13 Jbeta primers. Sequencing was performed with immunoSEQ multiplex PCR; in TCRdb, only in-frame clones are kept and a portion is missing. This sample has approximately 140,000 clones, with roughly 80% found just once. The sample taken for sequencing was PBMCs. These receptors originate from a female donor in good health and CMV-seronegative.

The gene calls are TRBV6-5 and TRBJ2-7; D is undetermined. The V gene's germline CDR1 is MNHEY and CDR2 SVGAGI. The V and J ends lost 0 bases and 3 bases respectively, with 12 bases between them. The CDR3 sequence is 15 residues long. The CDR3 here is CASSYSIGRSYEQYF. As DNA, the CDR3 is TGTGCCAGCAGTTACTCGATCGGTAGGAGCTACGAGCAGTACTTC.

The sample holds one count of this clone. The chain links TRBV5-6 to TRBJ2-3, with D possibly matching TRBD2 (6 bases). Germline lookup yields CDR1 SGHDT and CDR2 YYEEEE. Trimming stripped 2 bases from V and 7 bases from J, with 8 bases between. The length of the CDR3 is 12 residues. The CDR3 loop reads CASSLGGNTQYF. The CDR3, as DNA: TGTGCCAGCAGCTTAGGAGGGAATACGCAGTATTTT.

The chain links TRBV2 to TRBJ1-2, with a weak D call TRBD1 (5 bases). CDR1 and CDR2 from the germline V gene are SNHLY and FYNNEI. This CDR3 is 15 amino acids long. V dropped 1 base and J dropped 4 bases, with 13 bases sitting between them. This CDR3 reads CASSEVLGPLYGYTF. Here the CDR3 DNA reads TGTGCCAGCAGTGAAGTTCTGGGGCCGCTCTATGGCTACACCTTC.

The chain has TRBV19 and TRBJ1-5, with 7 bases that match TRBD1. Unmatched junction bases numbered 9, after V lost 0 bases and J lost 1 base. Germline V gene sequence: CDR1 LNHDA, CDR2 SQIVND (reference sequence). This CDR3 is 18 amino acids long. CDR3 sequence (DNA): TGTGCCAGTAGTATAGACATACAGGGGCGCCGGAGCAATCAGCCCCAGCATTTT. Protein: CASSIDIQGRRSNQPQHF.

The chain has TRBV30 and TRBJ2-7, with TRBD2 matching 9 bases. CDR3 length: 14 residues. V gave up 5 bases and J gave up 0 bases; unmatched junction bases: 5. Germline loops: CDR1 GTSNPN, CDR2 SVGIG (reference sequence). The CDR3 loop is CAWASGIYSYEQYF. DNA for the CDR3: TGTGCCTGGGCTAGCGGGATCTACTCCTACGAGCAGTACTTC.